Below, 11 T cell receptor beta chains from the same sample are listed, as sequenced in a study of OX40 agonist ivuxolimab in advanced cancers. Sequencing was performed with immunoSEQ multiplex PCR; in TCRdb, only in-frame clones are kept and a portion is missing. The table includes 80,000 or so clones, about 90% detected once. The sequenced sample was CD4+ or CD8+ T cells sorted from blood, obtained in a trial of the OX40 agonist ivuxolimab. The receptor source for this set is an adult with an advanced solid tumor such as melanoma, head and neck, liver or kidney cancer.

The chain is built from TRBV29-1 and TRBJ1-1; D is possibly TRBD1 (5 bases). V was shortened by 0 bases and J by 5 bases, with 7 bases between the two germline ends. The germline V gene has CDR1 SQVTM and CDR2 ANQGSEA. CDR3 length: 12 residues. CDR3 bases: TGCAGCGTTGAAGACAGGGCGACTGAAGCTTTCTTT. Residues: CSVEDRATEAFF.

The CDR3 sequence is CASSLGTSGVYEQFF. The CDR3 nucleotides are TGCGCCAGCAGCTTAGGTACTAGCGGGGTATATGAGCAGTTCTTC. The J gene is TRBJ2-1, the V gene TRBV5-1, with 10 bases matching TRBD2. The CDR3 length is 15 residues. J lost 8 bases, V lost 2 bases, and 7 bases had no gene match. Germline loops: CDR1 SGHRS, CDR2 YFSETQ.

The V and J genes are TRBV5-4 and TRBJ1-2, with 12 bases identical to TRBD1. The CDR3 runs to 15 residues. Germline CDR1 and CDR2: SGHNT and YYREEE (reference sequence). V lost 5 bases to trimming and J lost 8 bases; unmatched junction nucleotides: 10. CDR3 nucleotide sequence: TGTGCCAGCAGTTCTCCGGGACAGGGGGCGGGAGGCTACACCTTC. Amino acid sequence: CASSSPGQGAGGYTF.

The J gene is TRBJ1-2, the V gene TRBV6-1; 7 bases are shared with TRBD1. CDR3 length: 13 residues. Germline assignment: CDR1 MNHNS and CDR2 SASEGT. V lost 5 bases and J lost 8; bases outside the gene matches: 8. CDR3 in amino acids: CASSLQTGQGYTF. CDR3 coding DNA: TGTGCCAGCAGTCTCCAGACAGGGCAAGGCTACACCTTC.

This clone was counted only a few times. The V call is TRBV6-5, the J call TRBJ1-3; no definite D call. The CDR3 is 16 residues long. Per the germline V gene, CDR1 is MNHEY and CDR2 is SVGAGI. V was pared by 0 bases and J by 5 bases, with 14 bases between. The CDR3 region is CASSYSSGGTRNTIYF. The CDR3 coding sequence is TGTGCCAGCAGTTACTCGTCGGGAGGCACCAGAAACACCATATATTTT.

The chain employs TRBV6-1 and TRBJ1-1; a weak D match, TRBD1 (6 bases). In germline, CDR1 is MNHNS, CDR2 SASEGT. Trimming removed 8 bases from V and 1 base from J, with 8 bases in between. This CDR3 comprises 12 residues. As DNA, the CDR3 is TGTGCCAGCGGCAGGGGGAACACTGAAGCTTTCTTT. It is translated as CASGRGNTEAFF.

V and J are TRBV18 and TRBJ2-3, with D tentatively TRBD2 (5 bases). The CDR3 runs 15 residues. V gave up 6 bases and J gave up 2 bases, with 15 bases separating them. Germline V CDR1 and CDR2: KGHSH, LQKENI. The DNA of the CDR3 is TGTGCCAGCTCCCCCTCCTACGGGAACACAGATACGCAGTATTTT. Its translation is CASSPSYGNTDTQYF.

This chain joins TRBV28 and TRBJ2-7, with no clear D. The CDR3 has 15 residues. Trimming removed 5 bases from V and 5 bases from J, with 19 bases in between. Germline loops: CDR1 MDHEN, CDR2 SYDVKM. The CDR3 region is CASSPSFGGTDEQYF. CDR3 bases: TGTGCCAGCAGTCCTTCATTCGGCGGTACGGACGAGCAGTACTTC.

The rearrangement links TRBV7-2 to TRBJ1-4; tentative D call: TRBD1 (6 bases). The V end lost 5 bases, the J end lost 4 bases, and 11 bases lay between the germline ends. Germline lookup yields CDR1 SGHTA and CDR2 FQGNSA. The CDR3 sequence is 14 residues long. CDR3 coding DNA: TGTGCCAGCAGCCCAGGACAGCGTAATGAAAAACTGTTTTTT. Its protein product is CASSPGQRNEKLFF. Using reference TRBV7-2 and TRBJ1-4 for the parts outside the CDR3, the full variable domain is GAGVSQSPSNKVTEKGKDVELRCDPISGHTALYWYRQSLGQGLEFLIYFQGNSAPDKSGLPSDRFSAERTGGSVSTLTIQRTQQEDSAVYLCASSPGQRNEKLFFGSGTQLSVL.

The V and J genes are TRBV29-1 and TRBJ2-7, with a weak D call TRBD1 (6 bases). Per the germline V gene, CDR1 is SQVTM and CDR2 is ANQGSEA. Trimming stripped 2 bases from V and 3 bases from J, with 8 bases between. This CDR3 spans 12 amino acids. The CDR3 coding sequence is TGCAGCGTTGAATTAGGGGGCTACGAGCAGTACTTC. Amino acid sequence: CSVELGGYEQYF.

This clone was seen a single time. The rearrangement joins TRBV6-1 to TRBJ2-5; possible D gene TRBD1, 5 bases. Trimming removed 7 bases at V and 2 bases at J, with 5 bases between. The CDR3 sequence is 11 residues long. CDR1 and CDR2 (germline): MNHNS, SASEGT. As DNA, the CDR3 is TGTGCCAGCACAGGGCAAGAGACCCAGTACTTC. It encodes CASTGQETQYF.